The TCR beta chain under discussion was sequenced for a study of OX40 agonist ivuxolimab in advanced cancers. Study summary: Three patients, one with hepatocellular carcinoma and two with cutaneous melanoma, achieved partial responses.

TCRdb's copy holds only in-frame clones and misses some; the assay was immunoSEQ multiplex PCR. This table holds approximately 71,000 clones, 70% to 85% found once. Findings and limits, study-wide: Within 6 weeks, CD4+ and CD8+ blood T cells expanded clonally at 0.1 to 3.0 mg/kg. Antigen targets of the expanded peripheral T cells went undetermined.

The germline V gene has CDR1 MNHEY and CDR2 SMNVEV (reference sequence). This CDR3 region has 14 residues. V was shortened by 6 bases and J by 8 bases, with 16 bases between the two germline ends. As to this clone: Antigen specificity is unknown.

The sequencing used CD4+ or CD8+ T cells sorted from blood, collected in a trial of the OX40 agonist ivuxolimab. V gene TRBV27 combines with J gene TRBJ1-4; D might be TRBD1 (5 bases). This receptor was obtained from an adult with an advanced solid tumor such as melanoma, head and neck, liver or kidney cancer. The CDR3 region has the DNA TGTGCCAGCAGACCCGGGGGAGTGGGCGAAAAACTGTTTTTT. This translates into CASRPGGVGEKLFF.